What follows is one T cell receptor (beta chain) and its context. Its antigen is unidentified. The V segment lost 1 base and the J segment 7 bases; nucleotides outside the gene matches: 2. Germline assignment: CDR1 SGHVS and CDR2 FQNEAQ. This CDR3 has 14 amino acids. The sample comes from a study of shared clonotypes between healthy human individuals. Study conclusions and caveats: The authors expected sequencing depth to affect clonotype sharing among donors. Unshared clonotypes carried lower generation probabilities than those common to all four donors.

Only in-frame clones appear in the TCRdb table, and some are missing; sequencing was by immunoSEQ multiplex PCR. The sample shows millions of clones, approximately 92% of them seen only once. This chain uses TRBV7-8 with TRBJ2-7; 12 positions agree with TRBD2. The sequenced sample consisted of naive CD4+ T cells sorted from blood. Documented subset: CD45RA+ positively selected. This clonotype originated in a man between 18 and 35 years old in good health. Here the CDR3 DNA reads TGTGCCAGCAGCTTAGGACTAGCGGGAGATGAGCAGTACTTC. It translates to CASSLGLAGDEQYF.